What follows are 24 T cell receptor beta chains derived from one specimen sequenced in a study of T cell responses to AZD1222 COVID-19 vaccine. Repertoires were generated with immunoSEQ multiplex PCR, while TCRdb's copy carries only in-frame clones and drops some. Here the sample spans 160,000 or so clones, approximately 91% being singletons. The sample was peripheral blood, taken 28 days after the second AZD1222 dose. The receptors originated from an adult who received the AZD1222 COVID-19 vaccine.

The chain employs TRBV27 and TRBJ1-5, with 10 bases fitting TRBD1. The CDR3 totals 18 residues. Germline V lookup: CDR1 MNHEY, CDR2 SMNVEV (reference sequence). The V gene end was trimmed by 5 bases and the J gene end by 1 base; junction bases not matched to a gene: 11. CDR3 residues: CASSPRTGGRGSNQPQHF. The CDR3 DNA reads TGTGCCAGCAGTCCCCGGACAGGGGGACGCGGCAGCAATCAGCCCCAGCATTTT.

The chain recombines TRBV9 with TRBJ2-5, with D perhaps TRBD2 (5 bases). Germline lookup yields CDR1 SGDLS and CDR2 YYNGEE. The CDR3 covers 16 residues. Between the trimmed V and J ends, which lost 0 bases and 4 bases, there was a span of 16 bases. The CDR3 coding sequence is TGTGCCAGCAGCGTAGCAGCGCGGGCACTGAGAGAGACCCAGTACTTC. This gives the protein CASSVAARALRETQYF.

The V and J genes are TRBV30 and TRBJ2-7, with a possible D match to TRBD1 (5 bases). With 0 bases removed from V and 3 bases from J, the gap between germline ends came to 12 bases. In germline, CDR1 is GTSNPN, CDR2 SVGIG (reference sequence). The CDR3 has 14 residues. The CDR3: CAWSVVTGYYEQYF. CDR3 sequence (DNA): TGTGCCTGGAGTGTAGTCACAGGTTACTACGAGCAGTACTTC.

The chain combines TRBV2 with TRBJ2-7; TRBD2 matches at 9 bases. The CDR3 is 16 residues long. Per the germline V gene, CDR1 is SNHLY and CDR2 is FYNNEI. The V segment lost 1 base and the J segment 2 bases; nucleotides outside the gene matches: 6. The CDR3 spells CASSEGLSGGAYEQYF. CDR3 in DNA: TGTGCCAGCAGTGAAGGGCTTAGCGGGGGAGCCTACGAGCAGTACTTC.

This clone was recorded once. The V and J genes are TRBV19 and TRBJ1-5; no clear D. The germline gives CDR1 LNHDA, CDR2 SQIVND (reference sequence). V was trimmed by 3 bases and J by 0 bases, leaving 9 bases between them. The CDR3 spans 15 residues. The CDR3 sequence is CASSIAGYSNQPQHF. CDR3 coding DNA: TGTGCCAGTAGTATCGCGGGTTATAGCAATCAGCCCCAGCATTTT.

J is TRBJ2-7 and V is TRBV6-5, with a weak D call TRBD1 (5 bases). Germline CDR1 is MNHEY and CDR2 is SVGAGI. V was trimmed by 6 bases and J by 2 bases, leaving 14 bases between them. The CDR3 has 14 residues. CDR3 loop: CASREDTSTYEQYF. CDR3 in DNA: TGTGCCAGCAGAGAGGACACCTCTACCTACGAGCAGTACTTC.

The rearrangement links TRBV6-5 to TRBJ1-2; D unresolved. Germline V gene sequence: CDR1 MNHEY, CDR2 SVGAGI. V was shortened by 6 bases and J by 4 bases, with 15 bases between the two germline ends. The CDR3 spans 14 residues. CDR3 sequence (DNA): TGTGCCAGCAGATCGCCGTCGGCCCCCTATGGCTACACCTTC. This codes for CASRSPSAPYGYTF.

The genes are TRBV5-1 and TRBJ2-7; no firm D call. The V gene's germline CDR1 is SGHRS and CDR2 YFSETQ. The CDR3 runs to 12 residues. V dropped 0 bases and J dropped 4 bases, with 5 bases sitting between them. The DNA of the CDR3 is TGCGCCAGCAGCTTGGATAGGTACGAGCAGTACTTC. It encodes CASSLDRYEQYF.

Regarding this clone: At one of its ends the junction is not consistent with the germline gene, which may arise from a read error. The V call is TRBV7-7, the J call TRBJ2-2; 8 positions agree with TRBD1. Germline V gives CDR1 SSHAT, CDR2 FNYEAQ (reference sequence). The CDR3 runs to 15 residues. This CDR3 is CASSFDTGGTGELFF. The CDR3 nucleotides are TGTGCTAGCAGCTTCGACACAGGGGGTACCGGGGAGCTGTTTTTT.

This chain joins TRBV9 and TRBJ2-1, with 8 nucleotides matching TRBD2. Germline loops: CDR1 SGDLS, CDR2 YYNGEE. The CDR3 runs to 13 residues. V was pared by 2 bases and J by 9 bases, with 4 bases of the junction left unmatched. The CDR3 spells CASSVIAGTEQFF. In DNA, the CDR3 is TGTGCCAGCAGCGTGATAGCGGGGACTGAGCAGTTCTTC.

This chain joins TRBV13 and TRBJ2-7; possible D gene TRBD1, 6 bases. CDR3 length equals 17 residues. Deletions cut 7 bases from V and 0 bases from J, with 22 bases between. Germline CDR1 PRHDT, CDR2 FYEKMQ (reference sequence). Here the CDR3 reads CASTTPRVAGDSYEQYF. For the CDR3, the DNA is TGTGCCAGCACCACTCCTCGTGTGGCAGGGGACTCCTACGAGCAGTACTTC.

The J gene is TRBJ1-5, the V gene TRBV18, with no clear D. The germline CDR1 and CDR2 sequences are KGHSH and LQKENI. The V end was cut by 3 bases, the J end by 4 bases, with 13 bases between. The CDR3 loop spans 15 amino acids. This chain's CDR3 is CASSPLQSRNQPQHF. In nucleotides, the CDR3 is TGTGCCAGCTCACCTCTCCAGTCTAGGAATCAGCCCCAGCATTTT.

This sequence joins TRBV11-3 and TRBJ2-1; D gene ambiguous. The CDR3 extends over 15 amino acids. The ends were cut back, 2 bases at V and 6 bases at J, with 14 bases in the middle. CDR1 SGHNT and CDR2 YENEEA come from the germline V gene. The chain's CDR3 is CASSLTPTRGNEQFF. CDR3 nucleotide sequence: TGTGCCAGCAGCTTAACGCCTACCCGAGGCAATGAGCAGTTCTTC.

The genes are TRBV7-9 and TRBJ1-6; D perhaps matches TRBD1 (6 bases). V was clipped by 6 bases and J by 6 bases, with 12 bases between them. Germline assignment: CDR1 SEHNR and CDR2 FQNEAQ (reference sequence). This CDR3 has 14 residues. Here the CDR3 reads CASSPGQTNSPLHF. The CDR3 DNA reads TGTGCCAGCAGTCCGGGACAAACTAATTCACCCCTCCACTTT.

This chain connects TRBV6-4 to TRBJ1-5; perhaps TRBD1 as D (6 bases). Germline V gene data show CDR1 as MRHNA and CDR2 as SNTAGT. There are 14 residues in the CDR3. Trimming took 9 bases from V and 9 from J, leaving 21 bases between them. CDR3 protein: CASIRGVGARPQHF. CDR3 sequence (DNA): TGTGCCAGTATAAGGGGGGTAGGAGCGAGGCCCCAGCATTTT.

The chain joins TRBV20-1 to TRBJ2-7; D may be TRBD1 (6 bases). CDR3 size: 11 residues. The V and J ends lost 5 bases and 6 bases respectively, with 11 bases between them. Germline V gives CDR1 DFQATT, CDR2 SNEGSKA (reference sequence). As DNA, the CDR3 is TGCAGTGCTGGATACAGGGCCGAGCAGTACTTC. Protein: CSAGYRAEQYF.

V is TRBV19 and J is TRBJ2-1; TRBD2 matches at 7 bases. V was clipped by 5 bases and J by 2 bases; unmatched bases: 3. The CDR3 totals 14 residues. Germline values: CDR1 LNHDA, CDR2 SQIVND (reference sequence). The CDR3: CASSPGTTYNEQFF. The CDR3 DNA reads as TGTGCCAGTAGTCCCGGGACTACCTACAATGAGCAGTTCTTC.

The sample holds one count of this clone. The chain uses TRBV6-6 and TRBJ1-2; 9 nucleotides agree with TRBD1. The germline V gene encodes CDR1 MNHNY and CDR2 SVGAGI (reference sequence). The CDR3 totals 15 residues. V was pared by 6 bases and J by 6 bases, with 11 bases of the junction left unmatched. The DNA of the CDR3 is TGTGCCAGCAGGACATCGGGACAGGGAATGGATGGCTACACCTTC. Translating gives CASRTSGQGMDGYTF.

V usage is TRBV10-3 and J usage is TRBJ1-1, with a tentative D call TRBD1 (5 bases). The germline V gene has CDR1 ENHRY and CDR2 SYGVKD. The germline V and J ends were trimmed by 2 bases and 5 bases, with 12 bases remaining between them. CDR3 length equals 14 residues. The CDR3 sequence: CAISEPVGATEAFF. CDR3 nucleotides: TGTGCCATCAGTGAGCCCGTTGGGGCGACTGAAGCTTTCTTT.

This clone was seen only a few times. The rearrangement uses TRBV11-3 and TRBJ2-7; perhaps TRBD2 as D (5 bases). The V end lost 5 bases, the J end lost 8 bases, and 16 bases lay between the germline ends. The germline V gene has CDR1 SGHNT and CDR2 YENEEA. CDR3 size: 13 residues. The CDR3 loop reads CASSPSGLNKQYF. DNA for the CDR3: TGTGCCAGCAGCCCCAGCGGCCTAAACAAGCAGTACTTC.

This chain uses TRBV7-3 with TRBJ2-2; 8 nucleotides match TRBD2. Germline CDR1 reads SGHTA; CDR2 reads FQGTGA. The CDR3 loop spans 15 amino acids. The V gene end was trimmed by 5 bases and the J gene end by 4 bases; junction bases not matched to a gene: 6. CDR3 coding DNA: TGTGCCAGCAGCCCGGGACTAGGGGGCACCGGGGAGCTGTTTTTT. This codes for CASSPGLGGTGELFF.

The chain combines TRBV24-1 with TRBJ2-7, with TRBD2 matching 7 bases. Trimming at V came to 2 bases and at J to 5 bases, leaving 5 bases not matched to a gene. From germline, CDR1 is KGHDR and CDR2 SFDVKD. The CDR3 extends over 14 amino acids. The CDR3 DNA is TGTGCCACCAGTGATTCCAAGGGAGGGGACGAGCAGTACTTC. As protein: CATSDSKGGDEQYF.

The chain carries TRBV24-1 and TRBJ2-3, with TRBD2 matching 12 bases. V trimming: 4 bases; J trimming: 1 base; junction bases outside the gene matches: 8. The CDR3 contains 18 residues. The germline V gene has CDR1 KGHDR and CDR2 SFDVKD. CDR3 loop: CATSDSSGRASRTDTQYF. For the CDR3, the DNA is TGTGCCACCAGTGACTCTAGCGGGAGGGCCTCTCGCACAGATACGCAGTATTTT.

The chain is built from TRBV2 and TRBJ1-3, with D unclear. This CDR3 spans 14 amino acids. Trimming removed 6 bases from V and 1 base from J, with 10 bases in between. The germline gives CDR1 SNHLY, CDR2 FYNNEI. In DNA, the CDR3 is TGTGCCAGCAGCTGGGTCGTTTCTGGAAACACCATATATTTT. It specifies CASSWVVSGNTIYF.